The next 22 T cell receptor beta chains were all read from a single sample in a study of memory CD4+ T cells and cytomegalovirus serostatus. Single viable CD3+CD4+CD8-CD45RO+ cells were sorted as the memory CD4+ T cells. Clones were sequenced by immunoSEQ multiplex PCR, and TCRdb holds only the in-frame ones, with some missing. The data show 30,000 to 40,000 clones, roughly four fifths seen once. Sequencing used memory CD4+ T cells from blood. All receptors come from an adult in good health and CMV-seronegative.

The chain couples TRBV5-4 to TRBJ2-3; 8 bases map to TRBD2. V dropped 5 bases and J dropped 2; count of bases not matched to a gene: 4. CDR1 and CDR2 (germline): SGHNT, YYREEE (reference sequence). The CDR3 consists of 14 residues. CDR3 region: CASRERGHTDTQYF. In nucleotides, the CDR3 is TGTGCCAGCAGGGAGCGGGGGCACACAGATACGCAGTATTTT.

The chain carries TRBV18 and TRBJ1-3; D is undetermined. The CDR3 covers 17 residues. Germline V gives CDR1 KGHSH, CDR2 LQKENI. The germline V and J ends were trimmed by 2 bases and 0 bases, with 14 bases remaining between them. The CDR3 here is CASSPFTLGNSGNTIYF. Here the CDR3 DNA reads TGTGCCAGCTCACCATTTACTTTAGGAAACTCTGGAAACACCATATATTTT.

The chain employs TRBV2 and TRBJ1-4, with TRBD1 as a possible D gene (6 bases). In germline, CDR1 is SNHLY, CDR2 FYNNEI. CDR3 length: 9 residues. The V gene lost 8 bases and the J gene lost 15 bases, with 10 bases spanning the gap. The CDR3 nucleotides read TGTGCCAGCCAGGGGTGGTTGTTTTTT. Translating it yields CASQGWLFF.

V usage is TRBV5-1 and J usage is TRBJ2-1, with 9 bases that match TRBD2. V was clipped by 4 bases and J by 3 bases; unmatched bases: 5. Germline V gene sequence: CDR1 SGHRS, CDR2 YFSETQ. CDR3 length: 15 residues. The CDR3 here is CASSTGSGGYNEQFF. Written as DNA, the CDR3 is TGCGCCAGCAGCACCGGTAGCGGGGGCTACAATGAGCAGTTCTTC.

V and J are TRBV7-3 and TRBJ1-1, with TRBD1 identical over 8 bases. Per the germline V gene, CDR1 is SGHTA and CDR2 is FQGTGA. The V gene end was trimmed by 5 bases and the J gene end by 5 bases; junction bases not matched to a gene: 13. The CDR3 has 16 amino acids. The CDR3 nucleotides are TGTGCCAGCAGCCCGCAAGGCATGACAGGGGAAACTGAAGCTTTCTTT. Its translation: CASSPQGMTGETEAFF.

The CDR3 DNA reads TGCAGCGTTGAAGCGACAGGGGGCCATGGCTACACCTTC. It encodes CSVEATGGHGYTF. V usage is TRBV29-1 and J usage is TRBJ1-2; 10 bases agree with TRBD1. The CDR3 has 13 residues. J lost 6 bases, V lost 1 base, and 2 bases had no gene match. CDR1 and CDR2 from the germline V gene are SQVTM and ANQGSEA.

CDR3 sequence reads: CASSLGGGADTQYF. For the CDR3, the DNA is TGTGCCAGCAGCTTAGGAGGGGGTGCAGATACGCAGTATTTT. The chain joins TRBV11-3 to TRBJ2-3; a weak D match, TRBD1 (6 bases). Deletions cut 1 base from V and 4 bases from J, with 9 bases between. The germline V gene encodes CDR1 SGHNT and CDR2 YENEEA. The CDR3 length is 14 residues.

This clone was detected once. V gene TRBV19 combines with J gene TRBJ1-2; D remains ambiguous. The CDR3 runs 12 residues. Germline V gene data show CDR1 as LNHDA and CDR2 as SQIVND (reference sequence). Trimming took 4 bases from V and 8 from J, leaving 11 bases between them. The DNA for the CDR3 is TGTGCCAGTAGTAGTTTGGAACGAGGCTACACCTTC. Translation gives CASSSLERGYTF.

The chain uses TRBV27 and TRBJ1-6, with TRBD1 matching 9 bases. This CDR3 region has 16 residues. The germline V gene encodes CDR1 MNHEY and CDR2 SMNVEV (reference sequence). J lost 4 bases, V lost 5 bases, and 6 bases had no gene match. The DNA for the CDR3 is TGTGCCAGCAGTCTACAGGGGGCAAGATATAATTCACCCCTCCACTTT. This gives the protein CASSLQGARYNSPLHF.

This chain uses TRBV13 with TRBJ2-3; tentative D call: TRBD2 (6 bases). Germline CDR1 PRHDT, CDR2 FYEKMQ (reference sequence). This CDR3 is built from 15 residues. Trimming removed 1 base from V and 3 bases from J, with 11 bases in between. CDR3 sequence: CASSLENRGTDTQYF. In nucleotides, the CDR3 is TGTGCCAGCAGCTTAGAGAACCGGGGGACAGATACGCAGTATTTT.

The CDR3: CASSLDTGDTQYF. In DNA, the CDR3 is TGTGCCAGCAGCTTAGATACGGGAGATACGCAGTATTTT. The V call is TRBV11-3, the J call TRBJ2-3; D remains ambiguous. The CDR3 is 13 residues long. V was pared by 0 bases and J by 5 bases, with 6 bases between. CDR1 and CDR2 (germline): SGHNT, YENEEA.

The chain recombines TRBV5-6 with TRBJ1-2, with TRBD1 identical over 7 bases. Germline V gene data show CDR1 as SGHDT and CDR2 as YYEEEE. The CDR3 extends over 14 amino acids. V lost 4 bases to trimming and J lost 6 bases; unmatched junction nucleotides: 9. The CDR3 coding sequence is TGTGCCAGCAGCGGACAGGAACGCCTCAATGGCTACACCTTC. Encoded protein: CASSGQERLNGYTF.

The chain employs TRBV11-1 and TRBJ2-3, with D possibly matching TRBD2 (5 bases). V was trimmed by 4 bases and J by 1 base, leaving 9 bases between them. This CDR3 region has 14 residues. CDR1 and CDR2 from the germline V gene are SGHAT and FQDESV (reference sequence). CDR3 loop: CASSSRTGTDTQYF. The CDR3, as DNA: TGTGCCAGCAGCTCCAGGACTGGCACAGATACGCAGTATTTT.

The chain employs TRBV2 and TRBJ2-1, with D unclear. V was shortened by 6 bases and J by 8 bases, with 8 bases between the two germline ends. Germline V CDR1 and CDR2: SNHLY, FYNNEI. The length of the CDR3 is 11 residues. CDR3 nucleotide sequence: TGTGCCAGCAGGCTAACCTATGAGCAGTTCTTC. It is translated as CASRLTYEQFF.

This chain uses TRBV5-1 with TRBJ1-3, with D possibly matching TRBD1 (5 bases). The CDR3 spans 18 residues. The V end was cut by 0 bases, the J end by 0 bases, with 16 bases between. Germline V gene data show CDR1 as SGHRS and CDR2 as YFSETQ. The CDR3 nucleotides are TGCGCCAGCAGCTTGGGGCAGGGTCGTCGTTCCTCTGGAAACACCATATATTTT. Protein: CASSLGQGRRSSGNTIYF.

The chain employs TRBV5-4 and TRBJ2-1; D not certain. Germline assignment: CDR1 SGHNT and CDR2 YYREEE (reference sequence). The length of the CDR3 is 17 residues. Between the trimmed V and J ends, which lost 0 bases and 0 bases, there was a span of 13 bases. The CDR3 sequence is CASSLASGRSSYNEQFF. DNA of the CDR3: TGTGCCAGCAGCTTGGCAAGTGGAAGAAGCTCCTACAATGAGCAGTTCTTC.

The table lists this clone with a count of one. The chain employs TRBV7-9 and TRBJ1-5; possible D gene TRBD1, 5 bases. V was cut by 8 bases and J by 4 bases, with 9 bases left in between. The germline gives CDR1 SEHNR, CDR2 FQNEAQ (reference sequence). This CDR3 comprises 12 residues. The CDR3 nucleotides are TGTGCCAGCTCGGCAGGGAATCAGCCCCAGCATTTT. Its protein product is CASSAGNQPQHF.

The chain combines TRBV18 with TRBJ2-1, with D possibly matching TRBD2 (5 bases). This CDR3 has 12 residues. Trimming removed 5 bases from V and 9 bases from J, with 11 bases in between. CDR1 and CDR2 (germline): KGHSH, LQKENI. CDR3 sequence (DNA): TGTGCCAGCTCAGAGTACCGGGGTGAGCAGTTCTTC. It yields the protein CASSEYRGEQFF.

The V call is TRBV2, the J call TRBJ1-1; 8 nucleotides line up with TRBD1. The CDR3 covers 14 residues. V was clipped by 5 bases and J by 1 base; unmatched bases: 3. Looked up from germline, CDR1 is SNHLY and CDR2 is FYNNEI. The DNA for the CDR3 is TGTGCCAGCAGTAAAGACAGGGGGAACACTGAAGCTTTCTTT. As protein: CASSKDRGNTEAFF.

The chain has TRBV30 and TRBJ1-5; D possibly corresponds to TRBD1 (6 bases). Germline CDR1 GTSNPN, CDR2 SVGIG (reference sequence). There are 15 residues in the CDR3. V lost 0 bases, J lost 5 bases, and 14 bases lay in between. CDR3 in amino acids: CAWSVRGKGDQPQHF. CDR3 in DNA: TGTGCCTGGAGTGTACGAGGGAAGGGGGATCAGCCCCAGCATTTT. The full variable domain, in which reference TRBV30 and TRBJ1-5 provide the parts outside the CDR3, is SQTIHQWPATLVQPVGSPLSLECTVEGTSNPNLYWYRQAAGRGLQLLFYSVGIGQISSEVPQNLSASRPQDRQFILSSKKLLLSDSGFYLCAWSVRGKGDQPQHFGDGTRLSIL.

The rearrangement links TRBV19 to TRBJ1-2; D is possibly TRBD1 (5 bases). CDR1 and CDR2 (germline): LNHDA, SQIVND (reference sequence). The CDR3 consists of 21 residues. With 5 bases removed from V and 4 bases from J, the gap between germline ends came to 35 bases. The CDR3 DNA reads as TGTGCCAGTAGTCCCCGTCGTGGAATAGGTGGCAGGGAAGGAAAGGGCTATGGCTACACCTTC. It encodes CASSPRRGIGGREGKGYGYTF.

By sample share, this clone is medium-sized (0.01 to 0.1%). The gene calls are TRBV27 and TRBJ2-3; D remains unclear. This CDR3 region has 14 residues. CDR1 MNHEY and CDR2 SMNVEV come from the germline V gene (reference sequence). V was cut by 4 bases and J by 6 bases, with 14 bases left in between. Here the CDR3 DNA reads TGTGCCAGCAGTTCACCACGAGTCGGGGATACGCAGTATTTT. Translation gives CASSSPRVGDTQYF.